These 21 T cell receptor beta chains were all obtained from the same sample, sequenced in a study of blood T cell repertoires in COVID-19. The repertoire was sequenced with immunoSEQ multiplex PCR; TCRdb's copy has only in-frame clones and lacks some. This table has 210,000 or so clones, 84% appearing once. Sequencing was done on a sample of peripheral blood. The receptors derive from a woman aged 80 or over with active or convalescent COVID-19.

The chain is built from TRBV6-1 and TRBJ2-7; possibly TRBD2 for D (6 bases). The ends were cut back, 3 bases at V and 3 bases at J, with 15 bases in the middle. Germline V gene data show CDR1 as MNHNS and CDR2 as SASEGT. The CDR3 covers 15 residues. The CDR3 region has the DNA TGTGCCAGCAGTGATCGCGGGGCTCTCCGCTACGAGCAGTACTTC. The encoded protein is CASSDRGALRYEQYF.

V and J are TRBV5-1 and TRBJ2-5; 7 nucleotides agree with TRBD2. J gave up 3 bases and V 2 bases, and 16 bases lay outside the gene matches. This CDR3 has 18 residues. CDR1 and CDR2 from the germline V gene are SGHRS and YFSETQ. CDR3 sequence: CASSFNPSPSGAEETQYF. In DNA form, the CDR3 reads TGCGCCAGCAGCTTTAATCCCTCTCCCAGCGGGGCTGAAGAGACCCAGTACTTC.

The V call is TRBV4-3, the J call TRBJ1-2; D unresolved. Looked up from germline, CDR1 is LGHNA and CDR2 is YSLEER. The V gene lost 0 bases and the J gene lost 4 bases, with 15 bases spanning the gap. The CDR3 totals 16 residues. CDR3 protein: CASSQDRGYPIYGYTF. CDR3 nucleotide sequence: TGCGCCAGCAGCCAAGATCGGGGATACCCAATCTATGGCTACACCTTC.

This chain links TRBV21-1 with TRBJ2-1; the D call in the table, TRBD2, was not verified against the DNA. TRBV21-1 is given as a pseudogene. This CDR3 is built from 16 residues. CDR3 nucleotides: TGTGCCAGCAGCAAAGTAGGGACTAGCAGGTTCGATGAGCAGTTCTTC. As protein: CASSKVGTSRFDEQFF.

The chain is built from TRBV7-2 and TRBJ2-3; D is perhaps TRBD2 (6 bases). Trimming took off 2 bases at V and 1 base at J, with 10 bases between the two ends. This CDR3 has 15 residues. Germline CDR1 is SGHTA and CDR2 is FQGNSA. CDR3 amino acids: CASSLMGGRTDTQYF. The DNA for the CDR3 is TGTGCCAGCAGCTTAATGGGGGGTCGCACAGATACGCAGTATTTT.

The CDR3 region is CASSLAGQGTGELFF. In DNA form, the CDR3 reads TGTGCCAGCAGCTTAGCGGGACAGGGTACCGGGGAGCTGTTTTTT. The chain combines TRBV7-2 with TRBJ2-2; TRBD1 matches 9 bases. The germline V gene encodes CDR1 SGHTA and CDR2 FQGNSA. J lost 5 bases, V lost 0 bases, and 1 base had no gene match. The CDR3 is made up of 15 amino acids. The entire variable domain, with the rest obtained from reference TRBV7-2 and TRBJ2-2, is as follows: GAGVSQSPSNKVTEKGKDVELRCDPISGHTALYWYRQSLGQGLEFLIYFQGNSAPDKSGLPSDRFSAERTGGSVSTLTIQRTQQEDSAVYLCASSLAGQGTGELFFGEGSRLTVL.

The rearrangement links TRBV20-1 to TRBJ2-3; D not resolved. The germline gives CDR1 DFQATT, CDR2 SNEGSKA (reference sequence). V was clipped by 3 bases and J by 4 bases, with 26 bases between them. CDR3 length: 18 residues. The CDR3 DNA follows: TGCAGTGCTAGTCCGTACCCCCCGCGCTACCTGGGCGCAGATACGCAGTATTTT. Protein product: CSASPYPPRYLGADTQYF.

The V and J genes are TRBV6-5 and TRBJ2-3, with TRBD1 identical over 12 bases. Germline values: CDR1 MNHEY, CDR2 SVGAGI. The length of the CDR3 is 14 residues. Trimming removed 7 bases from V and 4 bases from J; junction bases left unmatched: 3. The DNA for the CDR3 is TGTGCCAGCACCGGGACAGGGGGCCCAGATACGCAGTATTTT. As protein: CASTGTGGPDTQYF.

This rearrangement joins TRBV15 to TRBJ2-7, with a weak D call TRBD1 (6 bases). Trimming stripped 5 bases from V and 1 base from J, with 15 bases between. CDR3 length: 15 amino acids. Germline CDR1 and CDR2: LNHNV and YYDKDF (reference sequence). CDR3 protein: CATSGIPGHSYEQYF. The CDR3 DNA follows: TGTGCCACCAGCGGAATCCCGGGACATTCCTACGAGCAGTACTTC.

This clone has just a few counts. The chain links TRBV4-2 to TRBJ1-2; 9 nucleotides match TRBD1. V shed 4 bases, J shed 4 bases, and the junction held 10 bases outside the gene matches. The germline CDR1 and CDR2 sequences are LGHNA and YNFKEQ. The length of the CDR3 is 16 residues. CDR3 coding DNA: TGTGCCAGCAGCCTGCCTCGGACAGGGGCTGGCTATGGCTACACCTTC. Its translation: CASSLPRTGAGYGYTF.

The V gene is TRBV7-2, the J gene TRBJ2-7, with a tentative D call TRBD1 (6 bases). The CDR3 runs 14 residues. Germline CDR1 reads SGHTA; CDR2 reads FQGNSA. The V end lost 4 bases, the J end lost 0 bases, and 10 bases lay between the germline ends. In DNA, the CDR3 is TGTGCCAGCAGCTCCGACAGGAACTCCTACGAGCAGTACTTC. Translating gives CASSSDRNSYEQYF.

The chain links TRBV7-2 to TRBJ2-7; 7 bases align to TRBD1. This CDR3 spans 15 amino acids. J gave up 6 bases and V 5 bases, and 13 bases lay outside the gene matches. Germline loops: CDR1 SGHTA, CDR2 FQGNSA. In DNA, the CDR3 is TGTGCCAGCAGCCCTACCGGGACAGCCCCCCTCGAGCAGTACTTC. Translated: CASSPTGTAPLEQYF. The full variable domain, with the rest looked up from reference TRBV7-2 and TRBJ2-7, is GAGVSQSPSNKVTEKGKDVELRCDPISGHTALYWYRQSLGQGLEFLIYFQGNSAPDKSGLPSDRFSAERTGGSVSTLTIQRTQQEDSAVYLCASSPTGTAPLEQYFGPGTRLTVT.

The chain links TRBV9 to TRBJ2-5; TRBD1 might be the D (6 bases). Germline V CDR1 and CDR2: SGDLS, YYNGEE. The ends were cut back, 0 bases at V and 3 bases at J, with 9 bases in the middle. The CDR3 is 14 residues long. In nucleotides, the CDR3 is TGTGCCAGCAGCGTAGAGCGGACAGAAGAGACCCAGTACTTC. Translating it yields CASSVERTEETQYF.

Notes on this clone: Other DNA sequences in this sample translate to the same CDR3. This chain uses TRBV7-3 with TRBJ2-1; 7 bases align to TRBD2. The CDR3 consists of 14 residues. The junction had 4 bases not matched to a gene; V was cut back by 6 bases and J by 2 bases. Germline CDR1 is SGHTA and CDR2 is FQGTGA. As DNA, the CDR3 is TGTGCCAGCAGTCCGGGGGGAGCCTACAATGAGCAGTTCTTC. This sequence encodes CASSPGGAYNEQFF.

The V gene is TRBV3-1 (or the pseudogene TRBV3-2), the J gene TRBJ1-6; D is uncertain. Germline lookup yields CDR1 LGHDT and CDR2 YNNKEL (reference sequence). V was shortened by 0 bases and J by 9 bases, with 9 bases between the two germline ends. The length of the CDR3 is 14 residues. This CDR3 is CASSQDTIGSPLHF. For the CDR3, the DNA is TGTGCCAGCAGCCAAGACACCATCGGTTCACCCCTCCACTTT.

The rearrangement links TRBV4-1 to TRBJ1-3; the D gene is possibly TRBD1 (5 bases). The CDR3 totals 15 residues. CDR1 and CDR2 (germline): MGHRA, YSYEKL. V was trimmed by 4 bases and J by 6 bases, leaving 16 bases between them. The CDR3 loop is CASSRPGTRENTIYF. The CDR3 DNA is TGCGCCAGCAGCCGTCCTGGGACGCGGGAAAACACCATATATTTT.

The V gene is TRBV7-2, the J gene TRBJ1-4, with a possible D match to TRBD1 (6 bases). The ends were cut back, 3 bases at V and 3 bases at J, with 11 bases in the middle. Germline-derived CDR1 and CDR2 are SGHTA and FQGNSA. CDR3 size: 15 residues. The CDR3 nucleotides are TGTGCCAGCAGCTTCACAGGGACCCCTAATGAAAAACTGTTTTTT. Translated, it gives CASSFTGTPNEKLFF.

The chain has TRBV5-6 and TRBJ2-2; 13 bases fit TRBD2. With 4 bases clipped from V and 4 bases from J, the junction kept 4 bases outside the gene matches. The CDR3 consists of 16 residues. The germline V gene encodes CDR1 SGHDT and CDR2 YYEEEE. The CDR3 coding sequence is TGTGCCAGCAGCAGACGGACTAGCGGGAGCACCGGGGAGCTGTTTTTT. Its protein product is CASSRRTSGSTGELFF.

V and J are TRBV14 and TRBJ2-7; possible D gene TRBD2, 6 bases. Trimming pared 3 bases from V and 0 bases from J, leaving 15 bases between. CDR1 is SGHDN, CDR2 FVKESK, per germline. CDR3 size: 16 residues. CDR3 in DNA: TGTGCCAGCAGCCAGGGAACCGGGACTTACTCCTACGAGCAGTACTTC. Its protein product is CASSQGTGTYSYEQYF.

This chain joins TRBV6-6 and TRBJ1-1; D may be TRBD1 (5 bases). V was trimmed by 2 bases and J by 1 base, leaving 8 bases between them. The CDR3 spans 14 residues. Per germline, CDR1 MNHNY and CDR2 SVGAGI (reference sequence). CDR3 bases: TGTGCCAGCAGTTACCAGACAGAGAACACTGAAGCTTTCTTT. Amino acids: CASSYQTENTEAFF.

In DNA, the CDR3 is TGTGCCAGTAGTACCGGGACTAGAGGTCCCAATGAGCAGTTCTTC. It codes for CASSTGTRGPNEQFF. The chain uses TRBV19 and TRBJ2-1, with 8 bases fitting TRBD2. Trimming took 4 bases from V and 6 from J; bases not matched to a gene: 8. CDR1 is LNHDA, CDR2 SQIVND, per germline (reference sequence). The CDR3 length is 15 residues. Drawing the rest from reference TRBV19 and TRBJ2-1, the complete variable domain is DGGITQSPKYLFRKEGQNVTLSCEQNLNHDAMYWYRQDPGQGLRLIYYSQIVNDFQKGDIAEGYSVSREKKESFPLTVTSAQKNPTAFYLCASSTGTRGPNEQFFGPGTRLTVL.